The clone carrying this T cell receptor (beta chain) was counted many times. The data belong to a study of T cells in Graves' hyperthyroidism and ophthalmopathy. Overall study context: Any treatment followed the collection of peripheral blood at initial diagnosis.

Amplification targeted TCR beta CDR3 regions from RNA transcripts. First-round RT-PCR with HTBI primers amplified the TCR CDR3 region. TCRdb re-called the multiplex PCR reads through MiXCR, storing one row per CDR3 protein. The sample has some 350,000 distinct CDR3 sequences, approximately 19% seen once. Together with thyroid ultrasound, orbital computed tomography, serum thyroxine and TRAb, clinical symptoms were used for diagnoses. Fresh peripheral blood, roughly 9.8 ml of it, supplied the PBMCs. Germline loops: CDR1 SGHDN, CDR2 FVKESK. CDR3 size: 16 residues. With V trimmed by 4 bases and J by 1 base, 8 bases remained unmatched.

V and J are TRBV14 and TRBJ2-5, with TRBD2 matching over 8 bases. Sequencing input: blood. This sequence was found in a woman between 18 and 29 years old with Graves' hyperthyroidism. This CDR3 is CASSPWRTSGQETQYF. CDR3 coding DNA: TGTGCCAGCAGCCCCTGGCGTACTAGCGGCCAAGAGACCCAGTACTTC.